This TCR beta chain was documented in a study of memory CD4+ T cells and cytomegalovirus serostatus. Study-level results: 67 of 164 known CMV-associated TCRbeta sequences appeared in CD4+ memory. CMV serostatus prediction reached median AUC approximately 0.95, or 0.91 with US-trained model.

V trimming: 1 base; J trimming: 7 bases; junction bases outside the gene matches: 12. CDR3 length: 16 residues. From germline, CDR1 is MNHEY and CDR2 SVGAGI. A note on this clone: Its antigen is still unknown.

Single viable CD3+CD4+CD8-CD45RO+ cells were sorted as the memory CD4+ T cells. Positive selection with CD4 microbeads enriched total CD4+ T cells. Authors' processing steps: After removing out-of-frame reads, millions of distinct TCRbeta sequences remained. Repertoires were generated with immunoSEQ multiplex PCR, while TCRdb's copy carries only in-frame clones and drops some. The D gene and trimming were derived from the DNA, and the V and J assignments and clone size from that table. The repertoire holds 35,000 to 45,000 clones, with 70% to 80% as singletons. The receptor was isolated from an adult in good health and CMV-seronegative. Sequencing was carried out using memory CD4+ T cells from blood. The rearrangement uses TRBV6-5 and TRBJ2-7; 8 positions match TRBD2. In DNA form, the CDR3 reads TGTGCCAGCAGTTACTTATCCCAAGCGGGAGCGCCTGAGCAGTACTTC. Translation gives CASSYLSQAGAPEQYF.